Below, 13 T cell receptor beta chains from the same sample are listed, as sequenced in a study of shared clonotypes between healthy human individuals. Terminally differentiated effector memory CD45RA+ cells were left out of the naive CD8 fraction, which was CD45RO-negative and positively selected for CCR7. Method: immunoSEQ multiplex PCR; TCRdb's copy keeps in-frame clones and lacks some. The sample gives 600,000 or so clones, around 95% of which show up once; over 0.1% is in the top ten. Sequencing was done on a sample of naive CD8+ T cells sorted from blood. The receptor source for this set is a woman aged 25 to 39 in good health.

The chain couples TRBV4-1 to TRBJ1-2, with a possible D match to TRBD1 (5 bases). The V gene's germline CDR1 is MGHRA and CDR2 YSYEKL. The CDR3 is 15 amino acids. Between the trimmed V and J ends, which lost 1 base and 3 bases, there was a span of 12 bases. CDR3 DNA sequence: TGCGCCAGCAGCCAAGGTGCCCAGGGAGACTATGGCTACACCTTC. It translates to CASSQGAQGDYGYTF.

This chain connects TRBV19 to TRBJ2-7, with 10 positions matching TRBD1. The CDR3 totals 15 residues. Germline CDR1 is LNHDA and CDR2 is SQIVND (reference sequence). Trimming took 5 bases from V and 2 from J; bases not matched to a gene: 6. In nucleotides, the CDR3 is TGTGCCAGTAGTGTGGGGACAGGGGCTACCTACGAGCAGTACTTC. Its protein is CASSVGTGATYEQYF. The whole variable domain, filled in from reference TRBV19 and TRBJ2-7, reads DGGITQSPKYLFRKEGQNVTLSCEQNLNHDAMYWYRQDPGQGLRLIYYSQIVNDFQKGDIAEGYSVSREKKESFPLTVTSAQKNPTAFYLCASSVGTGATYEQYFGPGTRLTVT.

V and J are TRBV2 and TRBJ2-3; 13 positions agree with TRBD2. The CDR3 length is 15 residues. Germline CDR1 and CDR2: SNHLY and FYNNEI. V trimming: 1 base; J trimming: 5 bases; junction bases outside the gene matches: 0. The CDR3 region is CASSEGTSGGDTQYF. CDR3 DNA: TGTGCCAGCAGTGAAGGGACTAGCGGGGGAGATACGCAGTATTTT.

The chain employs TRBV6-4 and TRBJ2-2; perhaps TRBD2 as D (6 bases). Trimming took 5 bases from V and 1 from J, leaving 8 bases between them. This CDR3 is built from 14 residues. CDR1 is MRHNA and CDR2 is SNTAGT in the germline V gene. CDR3 region: CASSLSGNTGELFF. CDR3 nucleotides: TGTGCCAGCAGTCTTAGCGGGAACACCGGGGAGCTGTTTTTT.

A few counts support this clone. The chain uses TRBV7-9 and TRBJ1-2; D possibly corresponds to TRBD1 (6 bases). Looked up from germline, CDR1 is SEHNR and CDR2 is FQNEAQ (reference sequence). This CDR3 has 14 residues. The V end lost 5 bases, the J end lost 6 bases, and 16 bases lay between the germline ends. CDR3 nucleotides: TGTGCCAGCAGCGCAGGACAGCGTCTAGATGGCTACACCTTC. Amino acid sequence: CASSAGQRLDGYTF.

The chain joins TRBV4-1 to TRBJ2-7; TRBD1 aligns across 9 bases. The germline V gene encodes CDR1 MGHRA and CDR2 YSYEKL. This CDR3 is built from 15 residues. The V gene end was trimmed by 4 bases and the J gene end by 5 bases; junction bases not matched to a gene: 9. The CDR3 loop is CASSPPGTGLHEQYF. CDR3 coding DNA: TGCGCCAGCAGCCCCCCAGGGACAGGGCTCCACGAGCAGTACTTC.

The chain combines TRBV6-5 with TRBJ2-7; no firm D call. Trimming took off 6 bases at V and 6 bases at J, with 18 bases between the two ends. Per germline, CDR1 MNHEY and CDR2 SVGAGI. The CDR3 sequence is 14 residues long. The CDR3, as DNA: TGTGCCAGCAGCCCTGGCCCCCCCAGCAGCGAGCAGTACTTC. Translated: CASSPGPPSSEQYF.

This chain connects TRBV27 to TRBJ2-3; 7 bases fit TRBD2. This CDR3 is 15 amino acids long. Germline lookup yields CDR1 MNHEY and CDR2 SMNVEV (reference sequence). With 3 bases clipped from V and 2 bases from J, the junction kept 5 bases outside the gene matches. The CDR3 sequence: CASSFERGLTDTQYF. The CDR3, as DNA: TGTGCCAGCAGTTTCGAGCGGGGTCTCACAGATACGCAGTATTTT.

The chain links TRBV4-1 to TRBJ1-2; D is unclear. The germline V gene has CDR1 MGHRA and CDR2 YSYEKL. The length of the CDR3 is 13 residues. Trimming removed 1 base from V and 4 bases from J, with 7 bases in between. The CDR3 loop is CASSQGGGYGYTF. The DNA for the CDR3 is TGCGCCAGCAGCCAAGGGGGAGGCTATGGCTACACCTTC.

J is TRBJ2-7 and V is TRBV28; TRBD2 is a possible D gene (6 bases). V was pared by 7 bases and J by 3 bases, with 16 bases between. The germline CDR1 and CDR2 sequences are MDHEN and SYDVKM. This CDR3 is built from 14 residues. The DNA of the CDR3 is TGTGCCAGCAACCGGCCGGGGGTCTTCTACGAGCAGTACTTC. This encodes CASNRPGVFYEQYF.

J is TRBJ2-5 and V is TRBV5-8; D gene uncertain. The J call could be wrong; TRBJ2-7 is a better fit for the DNA end. In germline, CDR1 is SGHTS, CDR2 YDEGEE. The CDR3 has 13 residues. The CDR3 DNA reads TGTGCCAGCAGCTCGCGCCGAAGCTACGAGCAGTACTTC. As protein: CASSSRRSYEQYF.

The chain has TRBV13 and TRBJ2-2, with D hard to call. From germline, CDR1 is PRHDT and CDR2 FYEKMQ (reference sequence). The CDR3 is 12 residues long. Between the trimmed V and J ends, which lost 5 bases and 5 bases, there was a span of 6 bases. The CDR3 loop is CASSRDTGELFF. For the CDR3, the DNA is TGTGCCAGCAGCAGGGATACCGGGGAGCTGTTTTTT.

The genes are TRBV19 and TRBJ1-4; D is perhaps TRBD1 (5 bases). Looked up from germline, CDR1 is LNHDA and CDR2 is SQIVND (reference sequence). The ends were cut back, 6 bases at V and 5 bases at J, with 19 bases in the middle. The CDR3 is 16 residues long. CDR3 bases: TGTGCCAGTAGGCGCAGGGACCTCTCGGGGAATGAAAAACTGTTTTTT. It encodes CASRRRDLSGNEKLFF.